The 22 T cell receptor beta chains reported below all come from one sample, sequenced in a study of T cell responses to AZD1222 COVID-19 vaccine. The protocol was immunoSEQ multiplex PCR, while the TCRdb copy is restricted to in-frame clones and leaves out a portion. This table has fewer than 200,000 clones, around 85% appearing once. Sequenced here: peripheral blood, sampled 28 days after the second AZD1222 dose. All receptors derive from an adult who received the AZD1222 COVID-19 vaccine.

The CDR3 DNA follows: TGTGCCAGCAGCCGGGGACAGAAGAACACTGAAGCTTTCTTT. As protein: CASSRGQKNTEAFF. The chain links TRBV5-4 to TRBJ1-1; TRBD1 matches 7 bases. Germline CDR1 and CDR2: SGHNT and YYREEE (reference sequence). CDR3 size: 14 residues. V gave up 4 bases and J gave up 1 base; unmatched junction bases: 4.

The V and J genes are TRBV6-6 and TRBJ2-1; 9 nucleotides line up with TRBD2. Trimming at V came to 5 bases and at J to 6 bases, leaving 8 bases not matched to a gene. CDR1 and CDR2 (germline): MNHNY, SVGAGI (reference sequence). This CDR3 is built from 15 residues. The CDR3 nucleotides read TGTGCCAGCAGTCAAAGCGGGGGGTTCGGCAATGAGCAGTTCTTC. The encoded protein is CASSQSGGFGNEQFF.

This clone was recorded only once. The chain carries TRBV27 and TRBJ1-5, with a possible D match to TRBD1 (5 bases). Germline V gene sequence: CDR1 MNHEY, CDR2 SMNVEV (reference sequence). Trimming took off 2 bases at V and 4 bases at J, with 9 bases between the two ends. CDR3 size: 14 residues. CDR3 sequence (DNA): TGTGCCAGCAGTTTACACGGGGCGAATCAGCCCCAGCATTTT. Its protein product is CASSLHGANQPQHF.

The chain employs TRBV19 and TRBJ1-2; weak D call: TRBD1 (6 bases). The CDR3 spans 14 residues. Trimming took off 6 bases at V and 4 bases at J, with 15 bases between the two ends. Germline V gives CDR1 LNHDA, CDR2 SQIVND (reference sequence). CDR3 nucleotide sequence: TGTGCCAGTAGCACCCTGGGGGGCCTCTATGGCTACACCTTC. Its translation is CASSTLGGLYGYTF.

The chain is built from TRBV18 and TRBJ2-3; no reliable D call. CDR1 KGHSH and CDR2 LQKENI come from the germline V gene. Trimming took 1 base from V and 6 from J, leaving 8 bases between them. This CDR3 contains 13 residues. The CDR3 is CASSPRPGDTQYF. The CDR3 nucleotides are TGTGCCAGCTCACCACGACCTGGGGATACGCAGTATTTT.

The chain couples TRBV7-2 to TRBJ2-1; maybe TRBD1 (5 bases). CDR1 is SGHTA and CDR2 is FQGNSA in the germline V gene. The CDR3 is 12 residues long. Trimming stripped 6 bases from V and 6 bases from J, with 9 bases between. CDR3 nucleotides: TGTGCCAGCAGAACAACAGGCAATGAGCAGTTCTTC. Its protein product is CASRTTGNEQFF.

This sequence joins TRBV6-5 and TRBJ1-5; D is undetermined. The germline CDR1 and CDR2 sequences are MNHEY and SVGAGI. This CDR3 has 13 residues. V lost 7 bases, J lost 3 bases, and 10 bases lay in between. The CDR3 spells CASTRDNNQPQHF. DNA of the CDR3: TGTGCCAGCACTAGGGATAACAATCAGCCCCAGCATTTT.

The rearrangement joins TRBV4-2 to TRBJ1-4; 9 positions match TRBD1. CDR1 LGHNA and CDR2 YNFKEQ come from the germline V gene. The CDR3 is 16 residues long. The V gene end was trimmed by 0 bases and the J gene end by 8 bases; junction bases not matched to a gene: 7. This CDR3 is CASSQDSGTGHEKLFF. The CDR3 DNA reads TGTGCCAGCAGCCAAGACTCCGGGACAGGGCACGAAAAACTGTTTTTT.

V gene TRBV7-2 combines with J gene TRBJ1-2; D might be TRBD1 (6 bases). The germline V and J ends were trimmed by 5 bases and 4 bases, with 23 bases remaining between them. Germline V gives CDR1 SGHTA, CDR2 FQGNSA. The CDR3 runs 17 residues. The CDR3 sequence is CASSHREDRTRFYGYTF. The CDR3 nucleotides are TGTGCCAGCAGCCATAGAGAAGACAGGACACGATTCTATGGCTACACCTTC.

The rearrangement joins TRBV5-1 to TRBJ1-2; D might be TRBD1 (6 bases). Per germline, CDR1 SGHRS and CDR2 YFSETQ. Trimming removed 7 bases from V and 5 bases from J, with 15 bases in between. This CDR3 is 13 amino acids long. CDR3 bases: TGCGCCAGCGGGGGGCAGGGAGAATATGGCTACACCTTC. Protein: CASGGQGEYGYTF.

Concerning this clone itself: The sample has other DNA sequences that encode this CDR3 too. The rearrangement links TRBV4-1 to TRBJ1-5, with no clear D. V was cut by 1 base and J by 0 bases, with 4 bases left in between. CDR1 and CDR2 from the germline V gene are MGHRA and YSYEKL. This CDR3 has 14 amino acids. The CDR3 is CASSQVGSNQPQHF. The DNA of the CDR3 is TGCGCCAGCAGCCAAGTCGGTAGCAATCAGCCCCAGCATTTT.

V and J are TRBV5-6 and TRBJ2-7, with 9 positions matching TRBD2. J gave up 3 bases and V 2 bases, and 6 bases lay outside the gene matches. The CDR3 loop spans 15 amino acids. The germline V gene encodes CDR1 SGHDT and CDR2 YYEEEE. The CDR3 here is CASSFPAGGRYEQYF. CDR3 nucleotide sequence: TGTGCCAGCAGCTTCCCAGCGGGGGGCCGCTACGAGCAGTACTTC.

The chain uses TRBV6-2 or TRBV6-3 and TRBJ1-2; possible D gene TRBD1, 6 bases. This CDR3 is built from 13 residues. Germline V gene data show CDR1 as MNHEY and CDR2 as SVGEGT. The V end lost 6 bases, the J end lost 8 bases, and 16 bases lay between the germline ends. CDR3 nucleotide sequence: TGTGCCAGCAGCCCGGGGGCCTTGACCGGCTACACCTTC. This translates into CASSPGALTGYTF.

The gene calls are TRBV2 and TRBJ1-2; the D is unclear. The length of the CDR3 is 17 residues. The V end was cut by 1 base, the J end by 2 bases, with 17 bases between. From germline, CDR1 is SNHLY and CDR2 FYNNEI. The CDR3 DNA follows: TGTGCCAGCAGTGAAGTGGGGAAAACAGCTCCGAACTATGGCTACACCTTC. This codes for CASSEVGKTAPNYGYTF. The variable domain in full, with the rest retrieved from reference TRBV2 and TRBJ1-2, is EPEVTQTPSHQVTQMGQEVILRCVPISNHLYFYWYRQILGQKVEFLVSFYNNEISEKSEIFDDQFSVERPDGSNFTLKIRSTKLEDSAMYFCASSEVGKTAPNYGYTFGSGTRLTVV.

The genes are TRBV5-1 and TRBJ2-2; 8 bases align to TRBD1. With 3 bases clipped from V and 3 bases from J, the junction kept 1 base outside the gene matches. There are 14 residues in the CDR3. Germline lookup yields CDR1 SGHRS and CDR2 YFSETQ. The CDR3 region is CASSSDRDTGELFF. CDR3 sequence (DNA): TGCGCCAGCAGCTCGGACAGGGACACCGGGGAGCTGTTTTTT.

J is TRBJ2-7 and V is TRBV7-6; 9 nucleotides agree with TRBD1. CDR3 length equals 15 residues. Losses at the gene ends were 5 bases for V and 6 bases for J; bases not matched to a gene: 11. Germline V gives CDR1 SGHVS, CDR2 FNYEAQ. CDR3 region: CASSPRQGVVGEQYF. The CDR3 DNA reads TGTGCCAGCAGCCCTAGACAGGGGGTTGTAGGCGAGCAGTACTTC.

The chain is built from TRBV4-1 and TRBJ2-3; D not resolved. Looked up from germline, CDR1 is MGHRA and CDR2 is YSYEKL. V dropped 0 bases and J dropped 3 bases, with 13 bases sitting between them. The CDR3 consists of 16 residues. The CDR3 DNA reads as TGCGCCAGCAGCCAAGATCTGTGGCCAGAAACAGATACGCAGTATTTT. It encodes CASSQDLWPETDTQYF.

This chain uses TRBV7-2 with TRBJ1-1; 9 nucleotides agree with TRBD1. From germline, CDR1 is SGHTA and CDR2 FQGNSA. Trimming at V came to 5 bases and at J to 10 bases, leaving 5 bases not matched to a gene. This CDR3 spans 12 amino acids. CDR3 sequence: CASSVQGAGAFF. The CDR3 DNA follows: TGTGCCAGCAGCGTACAGGGGGCGGGAGCTTTCTTT.

The CDR3 reads CASSPESRGLTEAFF. The CDR3 DNA reads as TGTGCCAGCAGCCCGGAGTCTAGGGGCCTCACTGAAGCTTTCTTT. The chain recombines TRBV5-6 with TRBJ1-1, with a tentative D call TRBD1 (5 bases). The V gene lost 4 bases and the J gene lost 4 bases, with 17 bases spanning the gap. CDR1 and CDR2 from the germline V gene are SGHDT and YYEEEE. CDR3 length equals 15 residues.

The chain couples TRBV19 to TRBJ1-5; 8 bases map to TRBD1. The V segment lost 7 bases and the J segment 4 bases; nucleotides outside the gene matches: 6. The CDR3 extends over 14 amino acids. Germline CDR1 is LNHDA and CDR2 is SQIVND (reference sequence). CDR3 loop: CASTGTGLNQPQHF. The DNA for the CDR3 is TGTGCCAGTACCGGGACAGGACTGAATCAGCCCCAGCATTTT.

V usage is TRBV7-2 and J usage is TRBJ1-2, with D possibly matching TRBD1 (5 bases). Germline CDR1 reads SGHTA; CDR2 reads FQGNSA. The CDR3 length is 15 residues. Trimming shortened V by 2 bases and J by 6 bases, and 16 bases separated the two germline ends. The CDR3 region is CASSLNGALTNGYTF. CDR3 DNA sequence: TGTGCCAGCAGCTTAAATGGGGCACTCACGAATGGCTACACCTTC.

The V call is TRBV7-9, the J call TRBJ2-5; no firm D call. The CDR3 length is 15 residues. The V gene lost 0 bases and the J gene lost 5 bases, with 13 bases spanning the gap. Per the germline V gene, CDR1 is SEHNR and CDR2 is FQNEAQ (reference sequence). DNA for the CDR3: TGTGCCAGCAGCTTAGCGCTGAGGACCTCGGAGACCCAGTACTTC. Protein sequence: CASSLALRTSETQYF.